Listed here is a single T cell receptor (beta chain). Its antigen is still unknown. The data originate from a study of PD-1 blockade in classical Hodgkin lymphoma. Findings and limits, study-wide: Reported baseline diversity: healthy donors highest, relapsed/refractory patients lowest.

Produced via immunoSEQ multiplex PCR; TCRdb's table is partial and in-frame only. The sample contains tens of thousands of clones, roughly nine tenths of which appear only once. The V gene end was trimmed by 1 base and the J gene end by 3 bases; junction bases not matched to a gene: 8. Per germline, CDR1 SGHRS and CDR2 YFSETQ. This CDR3 is built from 16 residues. Sample time point: newly diagnosed, previously untreated cHL patient sample. Thawed PBMCs were the source of CD4+ T cells, purified by magnetic negative selection. The comparison group had newly diagnosed, previously untreated classical Hodgkin lymphoma.

Sequencing was performed on CD4+ T cells from blood. V gene TRBV5-1 combines with J gene TRBJ2-5; TRBD1 agrees at 8 bases. The sequence was collected from a human donor with classical Hodgkin lymphoma. The CDR3 reads CASSLTGGHPKETQYF. The CDR3 DNA reads as TGCGCCAGCAGCTTGACAGGGGGGCACCCCAAAGAGACCCAGTACTTC.